Following are 8 T cell receptor beta chains from one sample sequenced in a study of T cell responses to AZD1222 COVID-19 vaccine. Generated by immunoSEQ multiplex PCR, the TCRdb table keeps only in-frame clones and is missing some. The data hold about 97,000 clones, with more than 70% observed a single time. This specimen consisted of peripheral blood, obtained on day 0 of AZD1222 vaccination. The receptor set was obtained from an adult in good health.

This clone was seen more than once but under ten times. V is TRBV5-1 and J is TRBJ2-5; TRBD1 aligns across 7 bases. The CDR3 has 15 amino acids. V lost 0 bases to trimming and J lost 4 bases; unmatched junction nucleotides: 6. Germline values: CDR1 SGHRS, CDR2 YFSETQ. CDR3 coding DNA: TGCGCCAGCAGCTTGGCCCCAGGGGGTGGAGAGACCCAGTACTTC. This encodes CASSLAPGGGETQYF.

V usage is TRBV7-8 and J usage is TRBJ2-1; D remains unclear. Trimming pared 5 bases from V and 6 bases from J, leaving 17 bases between. The CDR3 has 15 amino acids. The germline gives CDR1 SGHVS, CDR2 FQNEAQ. The CDR3 loop is CASSVAGSKGNEQFF. The CDR3 bases are TGTGCCAGCAGCGTCGCCGGTTCTAAGGGCAATGAGCAGTTCTTC.

The chain's CDR3 is CASSYSIYSEAFF. In DNA form, the CDR3 reads TGTGCCAGCAGTTACTCGATATACAGTGAAGCTTTCTTT. The V call is TRBV6-5, the J call TRBJ1-1, with no clear D. CDR1 is MNHEY and CDR2 is SVGAGI in the germline V gene. This CDR3 has 13 amino acids. Deletions cut 0 bases from V and 7 bases from J, with 9 bases between.

V usage is TRBV5-5 and J usage is TRBJ2-7, with 7 positions matching TRBD1. Germline V gene lookup returns CDR1 SGHKS and CDR2 YYEKEE (reference sequence). This CDR3 is built from 16 residues. The V and J ends lost 4 bases and 1 base, in that order; junction bases with no gene match: 11. CDR3 DNA sequence: TGTGCCAGCAGCGGTAACGACAGGGAAATTTCCTACGAGCAGTACTTC. This translates into CASSGNDREISYEQYF.

The V and J genes are TRBV5-1 and TRBJ2-7; D unresolved. The CDR3 length is 13 residues. The germline CDR1 and CDR2 sequences are SGHRS and YFSETQ. Trimming took 5 bases from V and 2 from J, leaving 11 bases between them. As DNA, the CDR3 is TGCGCCAGCAGATTCCCGGGTGCCTACGAGCAGTACTTC. The encoded protein is CASRFPGAYEQYF.

The chain links TRBV19 to TRBJ1-1; 7 bases are a match to TRBD1. CDR1 and CDR2 from the germline V gene are LNHDA and SQIVND (reference sequence). Losses at the gene ends were 7 bases for V and 1 base for J; bases not matched to a gene: 9. The CDR3 loop spans 15 amino acids. This CDR3 reads CASIKGGHTNTEAFF. CDR3 DNA: TGTGCCAGTATTAAAGGGGGCCACACGAACACTGAAGCTTTCTTT.

Points on this clone: The junction and the germline gene differ at one end; a read error may be behind it. The chain employs TRBV2 and TRBJ1-5; 10 bases line up with TRBD1. The CDR3 runs 16 residues. Germline loops: CDR1 SNHLY, CDR2 FYNNEI. As DNA, the CDR3 is TGTGCCAGCAGCGCGACAGGGGGCCTAAATTCACCCTATCTGGCCTTT. This translates into CASSATGGLNSPYLAF.

DNA of the CDR3: TGTGCCATCAGATTTGACCCGGACACTGAAGCTTTCTTT. Its translation: CAIRFDPDTEAFF. The genes are TRBV10-3 and TRBJ1-1, with unresolved D. V lost 6 bases, J lost 3 bases, and 11 bases lay in between. The CDR3 is 13 amino acids. Germline assignment: CDR1 ENHRY and CDR2 SYGVKD.